The rows below give T cell receptor beta chains drawn from one sample of a study of cytomegalovirus exposure and HLA in healthy donors. The assay was immunoSEQ multiplex PCR, and TCRdb's table has in-frame clones only and misses some. The table lists 150,000 to 200,000 clones, roughly 86% of them singletons. The source material was PBMCs. The receptors come from a man aged 25 to 45 in good health and CMV-seropositive. CDR3s include the opening cysteine and the closing phenylalanine or tryptophan. The size field is filled for only some rows; it gives once, few, many or a size class.

TRBV9	NA	TRBJ1-2	CASSVNRLNYGYTF
TRBV6-1	NA	TRBJ2-7	CASSTLIYEQYF
TRBV9	NA	TRBJ1-6	CASSPGGNYNSPLHF
TRBV28	NA	TRBJ1-6	CASTRDRGPLYNSPLHF
TRBV28	NA	TRBJ1-2	CASWLANYGYTF
TRBV27	medium-sized	TRBJ2-7	CASSSGYEQYF
TRBV5-5	NA	TRBJ1-1	CASSPTGTQNTEAFF
TRBV4-3	NA	TRBJ1-1	CASSQGAGRMNTEAFF
TRBV6-4	NA	TRBJ2-3	CASSDRGSSTDTQYF
TRBV30	NA	TRBJ2-7	CACAQSYEQYF
TRBV7-2	NA	TRBJ1-4	CASSLQGGTTNEKLFF
TRBV6-4	NA	TRBJ1-4	CASREGFSEKLFF
TRBV27	once	TRBJ2-2	CASSTRDNTGELFF
TRBV30	NA	TRBJ2-1	CAWSRGNEQFF
TRBV6-4	NA	TRBJ1-1	CASSEQGENTEAFF
TRBV7-2	NA	TRBJ2-2	CASRDGDPRTGELFF
TRBV27	NA	TRBJ1-2	CASSFGRTYGYTF
TRBV2	NA	TRBJ2-1	CASMGSYNEQFF